Each of the 4 T cell receptor beta chains below was sequenced from the same sample in a study of T cell responses to AZD1222 COVID-19 vaccine. The protocol was immunoSEQ multiplex PCR, while the TCRdb copy is restricted to in-frame clones and leaves out a portion. The table lists approximately 190,000 clones, 80% to 95% of them singletons, with roughly 1.3% in the top ten. This sample comprised peripheral blood, obtained on day 0 of AZD1222 vaccination. The receptors come from an adult in good health.

V is TRBV2 and J is TRBJ1-1; TRBD1 is a possible D gene (5 bases). CDR1 is SNHLY, CDR2 FYNNEI, per germline. The CDR3 has 14 amino acids. V shed 3 bases and J shed 0 bases, with 8 bases lying between them. CDR3 in DNA: TGTGCCAGCAGTGAGGGGCGGCTGAACACTGAAGCTTTCTTT. Translating it yields CASSEGRLNTEAFF.

The rearrangement links TRBV6-6 to TRBJ2-1; D is unresolved. The CDR3 covers 13 residues. The V end was cut by 6 bases, the J end by 7 bases, with 13 bases between. Germline V gives CDR1 MNHNY, CDR2 SVGAGI (reference sequence). The CDR3 sequence: CASRTRTGNEQFF. The CDR3 DNA reads as TGTGCCAGCAGGACCAGAACTGGGAATGAGCAGTTCTTC.

This rearrangement joins TRBV5-1 to TRBJ1-2; 7 bases line up with TRBD1. This CDR3 spans 14 amino acids. Germline-derived CDR1 and CDR2 are SGHRS and YFSETQ. V gave up 3 bases and J gave up 8 bases; unmatched junction bases: 10. The CDR3 spells CASSSPGGGKGYTF. The CDR3 DNA is TGCGCCAGCAGCTCCCCTGGAGGGGGCAAAGGCTACACCTTC.

The chain uses TRBV7-9 and TRBJ1-2; D remains ambiguous. This CDR3 comprises 14 residues. V dropped 5 bases and J dropped 1 base, with 11 bases sitting between them. Per the germline V gene, CDR1 is SEHNR and CDR2 is FQNEAQ (reference sequence). The CDR3 region is CASSLKQLNYGYTF. The CDR3 DNA sequence: TGTGCCAGCAGCCTAAAGCAGCTTAACTATGGCTACACCTTC.